The clone carrying this TCR beta chain was counted a few times. The antigen remains unidentified. The entry originates in a study of beta chain features in type 1 diabetes. Study information: Age, gender and cell yields were similar between patients and healthy donors. General observations from the study: Cells carrying high TCR expression could end up over-represented when cDNA is sequenced. In the patient group, naive, central memory and Treg TCRB repertoires seemed more alike than in the healthy donor group. Patients with Type 1 diabetes showed moderately but significantly shorter TCRB CDR3s in all four CD4+ subsets.

Reverse transcription of all isolated RNA meant that expressed TCRB transcripts were sequenced. The protocol was immunoSEQ multiplex PCR, while the TCRdb copy is restricted to in-frame clones and leaves out a portion. The sample includes hundreds of thousands of clones, 13% of them seen just once. V was clipped by 5 bases and J by 2 bases; unmatched bases: 7. CDR1 and CDR2 from the germline V gene are LNHDA and SQIVND (reference sequence). The CDR3 has 15 amino acids. One heparinised blood draw averaging roughly 100 mL was given by each donor. The sequenced sample was naive CD4+ T cells from blood. The V gene is TRBV19, the J gene TRBJ2-7, with 9 bases aligning to TRBD1. The receptor comes from a man aged 18 to 30 with type 1 diabetes. CDR3 DNA: TGTGCCAGTAGTCGACGGACAGGGGAGGCCTACGAGCAGTACTTC. Its protein product is CASSRRTGEAYEQYF.